Listed below are T cell receptor beta chains from one sample, sequenced in a study of CD8+ T cells in alopecia areata. Method: immunoSEQ multiplex PCR; TCRdb's copy keeps in-frame clones and lacks some. The repertoire has 150,000 to 200,000 clones, 65% to 75% of them found once; the top ten carry around 10%. Specimen: CD8+ T cells sorted from blood, collected at week 0. Receptors were obtained from a human donor with alopecia areata. Both conserved end residues are part of each CDR3. D genes are given only for firm matches. Only part of the rows carry a size: once, few, many, or a class if the clone is expanded.

>TRBD2|TRBJ2-5|TRBV11-2|.
CASSRTGTSGETQYF
TGTGCCAGCAGCCGGACCGGGACTAGCGGAGAGACCCAGTACTTC
>.|TRBJ2-6|TRBV29-1|few
CSVEDQFSSGANVLTF
TGCAGCGTTGAAGATCAATTCAGCTCTGGGGCCAACGTCCTGACTTTC
>TRBD1|TRBJ1-1|TRBV6-6|.
CASSYPGQVTEAFF
TGTGCCAGCAGTTACCCGGGACAGGTCACTGAAGCTTTCTTT
>.|TRBJ1-2|TRBV27|.
CASSLDGARGYTF
TGTGCCAGCAGTTTAGACGGGGCGCGCGGCTACACCTTC
>TRBD2|TRBJ2-1|TRBV27|.
CASSLVSGGPNEQFF
TGTGCCAGCAGTTTAGTTAGCGGGGGGCCCAATGAGCAGTTCTTC
>TRBD2|TRBJ2-3|TRBV7-2|.
CASSLRLAGVTDTQYF
TGTGCCAGCAGCTTAAGACTAGCGGGGGTCACAGATACGCAGTATTTT
>.|TRBJ2-2|TRBV7-9|.
CASSSMITGVRHGELFF
TGTGCCAGCAGTTCCATGATAACGGGAGTCCGTCACGGGGAGCTGTTTTTT
>TRBD2|TRBJ2-1|TRBV27|.
CASSFSAGGLDEQFF
TGTGCCAGCAGTTTTTCAGCGGGGGGGCTCGATGAGCAGTTCTTC
>.|TRBJ1-1|TRBV29-1|.
CSAGAVGAFF
TGCAGCGCAGGGGCAGTTGGGGCTTTCTTT
>.|TRBJ2-5|TRBV5-6|.
CASSLYREETQYF
TGTGCCAGCAGCTTGTACAGGGAGGAGACCCAGTACTTC
>TRBD1|TRBJ1-3|TRBV30|once
CAWNVGQGIFGNTIYF
TGTGCCTGGAATGTTGGACAGGGGATTTTTGGAAACACCATATATTTT
>.|TRBJ2-1|TRBV10-3|.
CAISGGDFEQFF
TGTGCCATCAGTGGAGGTGATTTTGAGCAGTTCTTC